A selection of T cell receptor beta chains follows, all from one sample in a study of blood T cell repertoires in COVID-19. Sequenced by immunoSEQ multiplex PCR; TCRdb stores in-frame clones only, minus some. Altogether around 110,000 clones are present, 70% to 85% being singletons, with the ten largest covering 14%. The sample taken for sequencing was peripheral blood. These receptors came from a woman aged 60-75 years with acute or convalescent COVID-19. Each CDR3 is given with its conserved first and last residue. Fields, in order: D gene, V gene, clone size, J gene, CDR3 DNA, CDR3 protein. A D gene is named only where the DNA matches it firmly. Clone size appears in some rows only: once, few, many, or a class for an expanded clone.

TRBD2	TRBV11-2	.	TRBJ2-7	TGTGCCAGCAGCTATAATAGCGGGGGGCCGTACGAGCAGTACTTC	CASSYNSGGPYEQYF
TRBD1	TRBV5-1	.	TRBJ2-7	TGCGCCAGCAGCGGACAGGGGGCCCTTGGGGAGCAGTACTTC	CASSGQGALGEQYF
TRBD1	TRBV9	.	TRBJ2-5	TGTGCCAGCAGCGTCGGGACAGGGGCTTGGGAGACCCAGTACTTC	CASSVGTGAWETQYF
TRBD1	TRBV15	.	TRBJ1-2	TGTGCCACCAGCAGAATGACAGGGTCCCGCTATGGCTACACCTTC	CATSRMTGSRYGYTF
TRBD1	TRBV12-3/TRBV12-4	.	TRBJ2-3	TGTGCGGGGGGGACAGGGTCAGATACGCAGTATTTT	CAGGTGSDTQYF
.	TRBV19	.	TRBJ1-2	TGTGCCAGTAGTATAAGCCGTCAGGCCAGAGAGGGCTACACCTTC	CASSISRQAREGYTF
.	TRBV3-1/TRBV3-2	.	TRBJ1-1	TGTGCCAGCAGCCAAGTAGGTTGGCGGGGAAGGGGCACTGAAGCTTTCTTT	CASSQVGWRGRGTEAFF
TRBD2	TRBV5-4	.	TRBJ2-3	TGTGCCAGCAGCCGACTAGCGGGGAGCACAGATACGCAGTATTTT	CASSRLAGSTDTQYF
TRBD1	TRBV10-3	once	TRBJ1-3	TGTGCCACCAAACTCCAGGGGGCAGGAAACACCATATATTTT	CATKLQGAGNTIYF
.	TRBV5-1	.	TRBJ2-3	TGCGCCAGCAGCTTGGCAGAGGAAGGAGATACGCAGTATTTT	CASSLAEEGDTQYF
.	TRBV18	.	TRBJ1-2	TGTGCCAGCTCACCACCCATATCGGGGTTACCCTATGGCTACACCTTC	CASSPPISGLPYGYTF
.	TRBV24-1	.	TRBJ2-3	TGTGCCACCAGTAACATTGGCACAGATACGCAGTATTTT	CATSNIGTDTQYF
.	TRBV5-1	.	TRBJ2-2	TGCGCCAGCAGCTTGTTCGACACCGGGGAGCTGTTTTTT	CASSLFDTGELFF
.	TRBV28	.	TRBJ2-1	TGTGCCAGCACCCCTCGCTACAATGAGCAGTTCTTC	CASTPRYNEQFF
.	TRBV5-4	.	TRBJ1-1	TGTGCCAGCGCGACAGAACCCAGGAACACTGAAGCTTTCTTT	CASATEPRNTEAFF
.	TRBV19	.	TRBJ2-1	TGTGCCAGTGCGGACATCCTGAGCTCCTACAATGAGCAGTTCTTC	CASADILSSYNEQFF
TRBD1	TRBV18	.	TRBJ1-2	TGTGCCAGCTCACCGAGACAGGGATTAGACTATGGCTACACCTTC	CASSPRQGLDYGYTF
TRBD1	TRBV5-1	few	TRBJ2-7	TGCGCCAGCAGCTTGGGATCGACAGGGGCTATCGAGCAGTACTTC	CASSLGSTGAIEQYF
.	TRBV5-4	.	TRBJ2-7	TGTGCCAGCAGCCGACCCGGGGCCTACGAGCAGTACTTC	CASSRPGAYEQYF
.	TRBV19	.	TRBJ2-5	TGTGCCAGTAGTGATTTTAGCGGCACCCAAGAGACCCAGTACTTC	CASSDFSGTQETQYF
.	TRBV10-3	once	TRBJ1-2	TGTGCCATCAGTGAACGGCAGGACTATGGCTACACCTTC	CAISERQDYGYTF
TRBD1	TRBV6-1	.	TRBJ1-1	TGTGCCAGCAGTGAGACAGGGCCCACTGAAGCTTTCTTT	CASSETGPTEAFF
.	TRBV6-6	.	TRBJ2-7	TGTGCCAGCAGTTCACGGACAGCCACCTACGAGCAGTACTTC	CASSSRTATYEQYF
.	TRBV5-4	many	TRBJ2-7	TGTGCCAGCAGCTTGGAGGGCGGGGCCCTATACGAGCAGTACTTC	CASSLEGGALYEQYF
.	TRBV4-2	.	TRBJ1-5	TGTGCCAGCAGCCAAGATCTGAGGAACCAGCCCCAGCATTTT	CASSQDLRNQPQHF
.	TRBV5-6	.	TRBJ1-1	TGTGCCAGCAGCTCGACAGTGAACACTGAAGCTTTCTTT	CASSSTVNTEAFF
.	TRBV18	.	TRBJ1-1	TGTGCCAGCTCACCAACAGGATCTAACACTGAAGCTTTCTTT	CASSPTGSNTEAFF
TRBD1	TRBV18	.	TRBJ1-2	TGTGCCAGCTCACAAAGTCTGATCGGACAGGCCGCTAACTATGGCTACACCTTC	CASSQSLIGQAANYGYTF
TRBD2	TRBV18	once	TRBJ2-3	TGTGCCAGCTCACCAATGGCTAGCGGGGCGACAGATACGCAGTATTTT	CASSPMASGATDTQYF
TRBD1	TRBV6-5	.	TRBJ1-5	TGTGCCAGCAGTTGGGACAGAAATCAGCCCCAGCATTTT	CASSWDRNQPQHF
.	TRBV27	.	TRBJ1-5	TGTGCCAGCAGACAGGGTTACAATCAGCCCCAGCATTTT	CASRQGYNQPQHF
.	TRBV19	.	TRBJ1-1	TGTGCCAGTAGTATAGGCCAAGGGGGTTCCACTGAAGCTTTCTTT	CASSIGQGGSTEAFF
TRBD1	TRBV6-5	.	TRBJ1-5	TGTGCCAGCAGAGGGACAGGAGGCAATCAGCCCCAGCATTTT	CASRGTGGNQPQHF
TRBD2	TRBV30	.	TRBJ2-2	TGTGCCTGGAGTGTTGATGGGAGGGCCACCGGGGAGCTGTTTTTT	CAWSVDGRATGELFF
.	TRBV6-1	.	TRBJ1-2	TGTGCCAGCAGTGAAGCGGAGACAGGAGTCTATGGCTACACCTTC	CASSEAETGVYGYTF
TRBD2	TRBV7-6	.	TRBJ2-7	TGTGCCAGCAGCAACTCCCGTCTAGCGGGAGGAGGGGAGCAGTACTTC	CASSNSRLAGGGEQYF
.	TRBV29-1	once	TRBJ2-2	TGCAGCGTTGGTGAGGGGGCGAACACCGGGGAGCTGTTTTTT	CSVGEGANTGELFF
.	TRBV2	.	TRBJ1-2	TGTGCCAGCAGTGTTTCGACAGGTTATGGCTACACCTTC	CASSVSTGYGYTF
TRBD2	TRBV28	.	TRBJ2-1	TGTGCCAGCCTTGGACTAGCGGGAGGGTACAATGAGCAGTTCTTC	CASLGLAGGYNEQFF
.	TRBV5-1	once	TRBJ1-2	TGCGCCAGCAGCTTGGCCCGGGAGAACTATGGCTACACCTTC	CASSLARENYGYTF
.	TRBV5-4	.	TRBJ2-7	TGTGCCAGCAGCTTGTCTCAGGAGGACGAGCAGTACTTC	CASSLSQEDEQYF
TRBD1	TRBV19	once	TRBJ2-1	TGTGCCAGTAGTTTCCGGGACAGGGGAGGGACTGAGCAGTTCTTC	CASSFRDRGGTEQFF
.	TRBV5-4	.	TRBJ1-1	TGTGCCAGCAGCTTGGGGGGCCCAAACACTGAAGCTTTCTTT	CASSLGGPNTEAFF
.	TRBV10-3	once	TRBJ1-6	TGTGCCATCAGCCCGGGACAATATAATTCACCCCTCCACTTT	CAISPGQYNSPLHF
TRBD1	TRBV7-9	.	TRBJ2-7	TGTGCCAGCAGCCCAGGGACAGGGGTCACCTACGAGCAGTACTTC	CASSPGTGVTYEQYF
.	TRBV19	.	TRBJ1-2	TGTGCCAGTAGTATCCGCAGGGGCGATGGCTACACCTTC	CASSIRRGDGYTF
.	TRBV11-3	.	TRBJ2-5	TGTGCCAGCAGCTTAGAGAGCGGAGAGACCCAGTACTTC	CASSLESGETQYF
.	TRBV5-4	.	TRBJ1-5	TGTGCCAGCAGCTTGGATGGCAGGGGCCAGCCCCAGCATTTT	CASSLDGRGQPQHF
TRBD2	TRBV9	.	TRBJ2-1	TGTGCCAGCAGCGTAGAACTAGCGGGAAAGCAGTTCTTC	CASSVELAGKQFF
.	TRBV6-5	.	TRBJ1-5	TGTGCCAGCAGCCCGGACGGGGGGGATCAGCCCCAGCATTTT	CASSPDGGDQPQHF
TRBD1	TRBV7-9	once	TRBJ1-4	TGTGCCAGCAGCTCCCCCGGACAGGGCCTCGCCATAAATGAAAAACTGTTTTTT	CASSSPGQGLAINEKLFF
TRBD1	TRBV2	.	TRBJ1-4	TGTGCCAGCAGTGGCTGGACAGGGGGAAATGAAAAACTGTTTTTT	CASSGWTGGNEKLFF
.	TRBV11-3	.	TRBJ2-2	TGTGCCAGCAGCTTAGACTACAGAACCGGGGAGCTGTTTTTT	CASSLDYRTGELFF
TRBD1	TRBV5-6	.	TRBJ1-2	TGTGCCAGCAGCTTACAGGGGGTGACGGAACTTCGGGGCTACACCTTC	CASSLQGVTELRGYTF